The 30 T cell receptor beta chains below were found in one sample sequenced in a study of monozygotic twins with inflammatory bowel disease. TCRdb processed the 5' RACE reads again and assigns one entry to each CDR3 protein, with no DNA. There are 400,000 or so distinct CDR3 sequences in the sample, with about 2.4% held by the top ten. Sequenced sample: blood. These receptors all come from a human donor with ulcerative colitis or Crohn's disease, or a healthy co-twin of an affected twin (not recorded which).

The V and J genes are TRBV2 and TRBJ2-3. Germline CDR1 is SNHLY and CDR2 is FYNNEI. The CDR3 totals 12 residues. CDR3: CASSSQTDTQYF.

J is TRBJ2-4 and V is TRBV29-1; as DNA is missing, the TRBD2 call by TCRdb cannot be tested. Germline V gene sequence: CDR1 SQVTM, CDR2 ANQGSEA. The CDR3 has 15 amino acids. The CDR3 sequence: CSVAGLAGLKNIQYF.

CDR3 loop: CASSYPGAGQPQHF. The chain combines TRBV6-2 or TRBV6-3 with TRBJ1-5; TCRdb outputs TRBD1, but without DNA this stays unchecked. Looked up from germline, CDR1 is MNHEY and CDR2 is SVGEGT. The CDR3 is 14 amino acids.

The CDR3: CASSQSDTNYGYTF. This chain connects TRBV3-1 to TRBJ1-2. CDR3 size: 14 residues. Germline CDR1 reads LGHDT; CDR2 reads YNNKEL (reference sequence).

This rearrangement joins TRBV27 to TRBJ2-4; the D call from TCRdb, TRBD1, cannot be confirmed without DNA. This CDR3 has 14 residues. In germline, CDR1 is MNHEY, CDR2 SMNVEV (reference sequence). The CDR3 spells CASSFGTARDIQYF.

The CDR3 loop is CASSFTGSSYNEQFF. The V call is TRBV12-3 or TRBV12-4, the J call TRBJ2-1. CDR3 length: 15 residues.

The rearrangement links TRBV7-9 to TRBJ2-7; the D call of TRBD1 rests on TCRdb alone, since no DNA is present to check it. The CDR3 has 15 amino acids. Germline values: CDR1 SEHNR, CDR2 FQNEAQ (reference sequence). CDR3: CASSLGHPAVDEQYF.

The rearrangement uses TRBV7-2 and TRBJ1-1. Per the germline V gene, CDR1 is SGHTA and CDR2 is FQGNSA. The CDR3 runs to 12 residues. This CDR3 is CASSYGQQVAFF.

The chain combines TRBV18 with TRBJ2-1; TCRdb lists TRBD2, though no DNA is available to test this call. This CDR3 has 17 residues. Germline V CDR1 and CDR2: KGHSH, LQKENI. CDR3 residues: CASSPPSGRTGNNEQFF.

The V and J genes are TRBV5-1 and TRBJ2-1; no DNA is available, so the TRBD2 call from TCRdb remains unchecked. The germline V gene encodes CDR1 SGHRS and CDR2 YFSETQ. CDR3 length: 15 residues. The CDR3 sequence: CASSFSSGAYNEQFF. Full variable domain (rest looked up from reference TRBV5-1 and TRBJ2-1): KAGVTQTPRYLIKTRGQQVTLSCSPISGHRSVSWYQQTPGQGLQFLFEYFSETQRNKGNFPGRFSGRQFSNSRSEMNVSTLELGDSALYLCASSFSSGAYNEQFFGPGTRLTVL.

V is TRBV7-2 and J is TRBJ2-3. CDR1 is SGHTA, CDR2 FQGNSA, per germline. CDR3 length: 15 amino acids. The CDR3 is CASSLDRLATDTQYF.

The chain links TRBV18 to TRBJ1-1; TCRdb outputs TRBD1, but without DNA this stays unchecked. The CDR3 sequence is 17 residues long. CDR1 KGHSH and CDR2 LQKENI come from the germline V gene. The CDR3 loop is CASSPVGQGGSFTEAFF. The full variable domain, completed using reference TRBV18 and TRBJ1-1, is NAGVMQNPRHLVRRRGQEARLRCSPMKGHSHVYWYRQLPEEGLKFMVYLQKENIIDESGMPKERFSAEFPKEGPSILRIQQVVRGDSAAYFCASSPVGQGGSFTEAFFGQGTRLTVV.

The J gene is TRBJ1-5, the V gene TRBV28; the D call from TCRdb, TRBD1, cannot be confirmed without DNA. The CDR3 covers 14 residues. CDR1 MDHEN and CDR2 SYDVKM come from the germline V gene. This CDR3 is CASSPGTGVLPQHF.

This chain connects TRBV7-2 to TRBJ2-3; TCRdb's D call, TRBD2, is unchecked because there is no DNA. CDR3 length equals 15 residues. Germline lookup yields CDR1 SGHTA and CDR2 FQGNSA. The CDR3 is CASSTSGSWLDTQYF.

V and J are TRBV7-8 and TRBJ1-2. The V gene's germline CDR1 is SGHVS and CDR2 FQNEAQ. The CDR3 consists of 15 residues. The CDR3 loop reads CASSPGGVGSYGYTF.

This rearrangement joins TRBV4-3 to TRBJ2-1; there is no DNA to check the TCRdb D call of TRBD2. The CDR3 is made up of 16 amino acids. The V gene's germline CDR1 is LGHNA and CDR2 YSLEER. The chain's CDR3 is CASSQDELDPYNEQFF.

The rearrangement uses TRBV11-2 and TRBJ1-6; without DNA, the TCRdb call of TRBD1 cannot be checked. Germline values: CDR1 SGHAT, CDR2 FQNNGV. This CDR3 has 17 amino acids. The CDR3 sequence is CASSFHTLTGEGSPLHF. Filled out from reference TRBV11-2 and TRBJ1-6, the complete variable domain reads EAGVAQSPRYKIIEKRQSVAFWCNPISGHATLYWYQQILGQGPKLLIQFQNNGVVDDSQLPKDRFSAERLKGVDSTLKIQPAKLEDSAVYLCASSFHTLTGEGSPLHFGNGTRLTVT.

The CDR3 here is CASTWTGSIGELFF. The chain couples TRBV19 to TRBJ2-2; TCRdb names TRBD1, which stays unverified in the absence of DNA. The CDR3 runs 14 residues. The V gene's germline CDR1 is LNHDA and CDR2 SQIVND (reference sequence). Using reference TRBV19 and TRBJ2-2 for the parts outside the CDR3, the full variable domain is DGGITQSPKYLFRKEGQNVTLSCEQNLNHDAMYWYRQDPGQGLRLIYYSQIVNDFQKGDIAEGYSVSREKKESFPLTVTSAQKNPTAFYLCASTWTGSIGELFFGEGSRLTVL.

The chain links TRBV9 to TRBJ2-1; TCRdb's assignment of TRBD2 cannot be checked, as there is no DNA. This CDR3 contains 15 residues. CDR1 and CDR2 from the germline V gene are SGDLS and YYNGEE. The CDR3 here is CASSVRDYQTNEQFF. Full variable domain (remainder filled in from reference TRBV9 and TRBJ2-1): DSGVTQTPKHLITATGQRVTLRCSPRSGDLSVYWYQQSLDQGLQFLIQYYNGEERAKGNILERFSAQQFPDLHSELNLSSLELGDSALYFCASSVRDYQTNEQFFGPGTRLTVL.

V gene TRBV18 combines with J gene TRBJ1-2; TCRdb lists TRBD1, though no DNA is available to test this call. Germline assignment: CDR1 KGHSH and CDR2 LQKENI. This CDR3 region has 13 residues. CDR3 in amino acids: CASSPDRSFGYTF.

The CDR3 here is CASSGTVYQETQYF. This chain connects TRBV2 to TRBJ2-5. The CDR3 sequence is 14 residues long. Germline V gene lookup returns CDR1 SNHLY and CDR2 FYNNEI. Drawing the rest from reference TRBV2 and TRBJ2-5, the complete variable domain is EPEVTQTPSHQVTQMGQEVILRCVPISNHLYFYWYRQILGQKVEFLVSFYNNEISEKSEIFDDQFSVERPDGSNFTLKIRSTKLEDSAMYFCASSGTVYQETQYFGPGTRLLVL.

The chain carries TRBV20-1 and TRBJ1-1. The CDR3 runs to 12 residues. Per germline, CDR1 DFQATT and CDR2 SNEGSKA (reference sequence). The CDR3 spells CSATPGLTEAFF.

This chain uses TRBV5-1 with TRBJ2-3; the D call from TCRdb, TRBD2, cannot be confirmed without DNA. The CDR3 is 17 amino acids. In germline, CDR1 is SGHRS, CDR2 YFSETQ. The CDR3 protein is CASSLGGLAGEKDTQYF. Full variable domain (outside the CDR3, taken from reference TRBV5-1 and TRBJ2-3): KAGVTQTPRYLIKTRGQQVTLSCSPISGHRSVSWYQQTPGQGLQFLFEYFSETQRNKGNFPGRFSGRQFSNSRSEMNVSTLELGDSALYLCASSLGGLAGEKDTQYFGPGTRLTVL.

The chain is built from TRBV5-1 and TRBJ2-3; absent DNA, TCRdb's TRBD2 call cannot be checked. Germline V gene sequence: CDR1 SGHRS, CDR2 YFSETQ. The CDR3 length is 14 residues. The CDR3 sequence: CASSFTSGGDTQYF.

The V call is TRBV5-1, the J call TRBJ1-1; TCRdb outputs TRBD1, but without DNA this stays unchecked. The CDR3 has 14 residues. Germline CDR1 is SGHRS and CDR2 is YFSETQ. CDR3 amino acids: CASSNGQGNTEAFF. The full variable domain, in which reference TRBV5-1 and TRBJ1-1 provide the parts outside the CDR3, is KAGVTQTPRYLIKTRGQQVTLSCSPISGHRSVSWYQQTPGQGLQFLFEYFSETQRNKGNFPGRFSGRQFSNSRSEMNVSTLELGDSALYLCASSNGQGNTEAFFGQGTRLTVV.

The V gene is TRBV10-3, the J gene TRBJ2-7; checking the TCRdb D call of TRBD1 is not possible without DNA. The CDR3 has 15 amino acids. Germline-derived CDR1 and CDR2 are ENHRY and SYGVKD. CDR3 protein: CAISESLGQGNEQYF.

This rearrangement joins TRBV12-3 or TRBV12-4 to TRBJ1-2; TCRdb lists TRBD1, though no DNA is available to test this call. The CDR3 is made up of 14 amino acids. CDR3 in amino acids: CASSLRPGAYGYTF.

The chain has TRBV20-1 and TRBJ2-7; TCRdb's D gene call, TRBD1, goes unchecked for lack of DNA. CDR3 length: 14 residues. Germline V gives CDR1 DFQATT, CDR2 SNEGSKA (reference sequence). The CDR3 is CSARDRARADEQYF.

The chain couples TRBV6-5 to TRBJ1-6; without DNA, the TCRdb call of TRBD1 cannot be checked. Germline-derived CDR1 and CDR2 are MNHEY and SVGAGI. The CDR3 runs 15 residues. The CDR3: CASRLGTENNSPLHF.

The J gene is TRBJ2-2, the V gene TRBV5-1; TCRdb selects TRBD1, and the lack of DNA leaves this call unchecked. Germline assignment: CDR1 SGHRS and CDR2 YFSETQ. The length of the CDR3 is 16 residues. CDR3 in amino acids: CASTLGEGQNTGELFF.